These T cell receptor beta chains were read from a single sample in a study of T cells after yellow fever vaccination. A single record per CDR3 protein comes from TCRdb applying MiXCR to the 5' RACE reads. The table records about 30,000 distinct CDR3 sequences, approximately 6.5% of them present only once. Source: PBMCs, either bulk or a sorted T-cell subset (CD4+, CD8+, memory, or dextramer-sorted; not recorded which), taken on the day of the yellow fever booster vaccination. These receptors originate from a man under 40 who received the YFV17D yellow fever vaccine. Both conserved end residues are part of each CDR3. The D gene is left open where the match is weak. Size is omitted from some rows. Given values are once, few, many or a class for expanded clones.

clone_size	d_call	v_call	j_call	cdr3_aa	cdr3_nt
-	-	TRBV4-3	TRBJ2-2	CASSHHGASGGELFF	TGCGCCAGCAGCCACCACGGGGCCTCGGGCGGGGAGCTGTTTTTT
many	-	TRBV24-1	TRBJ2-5	CATSVDAGRETQYF	TGTGCCACCAGTGTCGACGCTGGGAGGGAGACCCAGTACTTC
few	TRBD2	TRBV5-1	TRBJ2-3	CASSLASTGGRSADTQYF	TGCGCCAGCAGCTTGGCCAGTACTGGCGGGAGAAGCGCAGATACGCAGTATTTT
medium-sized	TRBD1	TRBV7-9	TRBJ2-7	CASSFGQGARGEQYF	TGTGCCAGCAGCTTCGGACAGGGGGCGAGGGGCGAGCAGTACTTC
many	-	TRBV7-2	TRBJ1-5	CASSSDYYSNQPQHF	TGTGCCAGCAGCTCGGACTATTATAGCAATCAGCCCCAGCATTTT
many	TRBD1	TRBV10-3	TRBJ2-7	CAISGDRALSYEQYF	TGTGCCATCAGTGGGGACAGGGCACTCTCCTACGAGCAGTACTTC
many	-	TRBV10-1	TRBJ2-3	CASSESYGGRTDTQYF	TGCGCCAGCAGTGAGAGTTACGGCGGCCGCACAGATACGCAGTATTTT
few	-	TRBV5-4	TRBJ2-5	CASSLSASFQETQYF	TGTGCCAGCAGCTTGTCAGCTTCCTTCCAAGAGACCCAGTACTTC
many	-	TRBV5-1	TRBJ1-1	CASNSVTSNTEAFF	TGCGCCAGCAACTCGGTGACATCGAACACTGAAGCTTTCTTT
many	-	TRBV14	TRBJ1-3	CASTLSPGNTIYF	TGTGCCAGCACACTTTCCCCTGGAAACACCATATATTTT
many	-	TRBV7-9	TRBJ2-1	CASSLWDAGRGNEQFF	TGTGCCAGCAGCTTGTGGGACGCCGGAAGAGGCAATGAGCAGTTCTTC
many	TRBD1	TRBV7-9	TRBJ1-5	CASSLAQGVAQHF	TGTGCCAGCAGCTTAGCACAGGGGGTGGCCCAGCATTTT
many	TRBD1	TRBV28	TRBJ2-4	CASSDPTGVLDIQYF	TGTGCCAGCAGTGATCCGACAGGGGTTTTGGACATTCAGTACTTC
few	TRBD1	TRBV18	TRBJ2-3	CASSGTGVSQDTQYF	TGTGCCAGCTCTGGGACAGGGGTTAGCCAGGATACGCAGTATTTT
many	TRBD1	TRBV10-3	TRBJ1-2	CAISEGQGYGYTF	TGTGCCATCAGTGAGGGACAGGGCTATGGCTACACCTTC
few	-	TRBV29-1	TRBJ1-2	CSVEVGSGCTSYTF	TGCAGCGTTGAAGTTGGGTCAGGTTGTACTAGCTACACCTTC
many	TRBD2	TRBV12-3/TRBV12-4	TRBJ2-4	CASSLASGRNIQYF	TGTGCCAGCAGTTTGGCTAGCGGGAGAAACATTCAGTACTTC
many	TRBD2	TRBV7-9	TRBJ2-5	CASTPPSRTSTRGETQYF	TGTGCCAGCACCCCCCCCTCAAGGACTAGCACTAGAGGGGAGACCCAGTACTTC
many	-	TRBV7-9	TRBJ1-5	CASSAGGEFQPQHF	TGTGCCAGCAGCGCCGGTGGGGAGTTCCAGCCCCAGCATTTT
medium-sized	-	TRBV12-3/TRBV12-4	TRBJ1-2	CASSLSGFYGYTF	TGTGCCAGCAGTTTATCTGGGTTTTACGGCTACACCTTC
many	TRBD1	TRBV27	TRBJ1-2	CASSTRQGHGYTF	TGTGCCAGCAGTACTCGACAGGGCCATGGCTACACCTTC
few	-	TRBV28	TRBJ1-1	CASSIPLNTEAFF	TGTGCCAGCAGTATCCCACTGAACACTGAAGCTTTCTTT
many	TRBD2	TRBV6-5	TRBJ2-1	CASSPGTGTRPYNEQFF	TGTGCCAGCAGTCCAGGAACCGGGACTAGACCTTACAATGAGCAGTTCTTC
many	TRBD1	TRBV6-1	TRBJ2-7	CASRIRDRGGEQYF	TGTGCCAGCAGGATCCGGGACAGGGGAGGGGAGCAGTACTTC
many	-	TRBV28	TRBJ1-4	CASSFPRANEKLFF	TGTGCCAGCAGTTTCCCCAGGGCTAATGAAAAACTGTTTTTT
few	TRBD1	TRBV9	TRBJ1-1	CASSVAGQQNTEAFF	TGTGCCAGCAGCGTAGCGGGACAGCAGAACACTGAAGCTTTCTTT
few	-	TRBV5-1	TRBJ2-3	CASSFKGSITDTQYF	TGCGCCAGCAGCTTTAAAGGGTCGATCACAGATACGCAGTATTTT
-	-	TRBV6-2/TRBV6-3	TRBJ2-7	CASSPLGVPSSEQYF	TGTGCCAGCAGTCCTCTGGGAGTGCCCAGTTCCGAGCAGTACTTC
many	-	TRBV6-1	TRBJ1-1	CASSEHSPGDTEAFF	TGTGCCAGCAGTGAACACAGCCCCGGGGACACTGAAGCTTTCTTT
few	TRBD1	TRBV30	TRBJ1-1	CAWRLRQGIGRNTEAFF	TGTGCCTGGAGGCTCCGACAGGGAATAGGTAGGAACACTGAAGCTTTCTTT
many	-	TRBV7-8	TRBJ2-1	CASSLWQQGNEQFF	TGTGCCAGCAGCTTGTGGCAGCAAGGCAATGAGCAGTTCTTC
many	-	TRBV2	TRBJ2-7	CASSEEGSYEQYF	TGTGCCAGCAGTGAGGAGGGTTCCTACGAGCAGTACTTC